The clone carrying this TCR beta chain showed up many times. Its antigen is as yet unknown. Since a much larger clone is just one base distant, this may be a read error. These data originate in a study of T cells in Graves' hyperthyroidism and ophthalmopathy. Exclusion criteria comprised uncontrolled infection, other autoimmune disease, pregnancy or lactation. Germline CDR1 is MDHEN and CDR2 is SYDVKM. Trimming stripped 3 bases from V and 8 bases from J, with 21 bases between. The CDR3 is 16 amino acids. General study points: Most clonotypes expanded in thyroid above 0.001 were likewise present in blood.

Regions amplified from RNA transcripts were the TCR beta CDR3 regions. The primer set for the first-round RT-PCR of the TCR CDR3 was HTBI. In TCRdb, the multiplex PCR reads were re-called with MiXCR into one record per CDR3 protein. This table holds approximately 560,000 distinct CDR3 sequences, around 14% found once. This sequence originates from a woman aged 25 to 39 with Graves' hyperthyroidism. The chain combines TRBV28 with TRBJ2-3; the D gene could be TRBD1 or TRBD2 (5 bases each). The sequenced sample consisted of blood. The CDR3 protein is CASSFRRLGGVGTQYF. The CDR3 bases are TGTGCCAGCAGTTTCCGCCGACTTGGGGGTGTAGGTACGCAGTATTTT.